This paragraph covers one TCR beta chain sequence. Its antigen is currently unknown. The table came from immunoSEQ multiplex PCR; TCRdb's copy has only in-frame clones and leaves some out. In the table there are 150,000 to 200,000 clones, about 89% of which are singletons. CDR3 size: 17 residues. V was pared by 1 base and J by 1 base, with 17 bases between. CDR1 SGHVS and CDR2 FNYEAQ come from the germline V gene. This specimen belongs to a study of cytomegalovirus exposure and HLA in healthy donors. Overall study results and limits: Reports indicated that the classifier achieved high specificity and sensitivity in diagnosing cytomegalovirus status. There were 150 to 200 TCR beta chains listed as cytomegalovirus-associated.

The specimen was PBMCs. The TCR was taken from a man aged 25-45 years in good health and CMV-seropositive. The chain links TRBV7-6 to TRBJ2-7; D is unclear. The CDR3 DNA is TGTGCCAGCAGCTTAGTTGGTGGGGTCCCACCATCCTACGAGCAGTACTTC. It codes for CASSLVGGVPPSYEQYF.